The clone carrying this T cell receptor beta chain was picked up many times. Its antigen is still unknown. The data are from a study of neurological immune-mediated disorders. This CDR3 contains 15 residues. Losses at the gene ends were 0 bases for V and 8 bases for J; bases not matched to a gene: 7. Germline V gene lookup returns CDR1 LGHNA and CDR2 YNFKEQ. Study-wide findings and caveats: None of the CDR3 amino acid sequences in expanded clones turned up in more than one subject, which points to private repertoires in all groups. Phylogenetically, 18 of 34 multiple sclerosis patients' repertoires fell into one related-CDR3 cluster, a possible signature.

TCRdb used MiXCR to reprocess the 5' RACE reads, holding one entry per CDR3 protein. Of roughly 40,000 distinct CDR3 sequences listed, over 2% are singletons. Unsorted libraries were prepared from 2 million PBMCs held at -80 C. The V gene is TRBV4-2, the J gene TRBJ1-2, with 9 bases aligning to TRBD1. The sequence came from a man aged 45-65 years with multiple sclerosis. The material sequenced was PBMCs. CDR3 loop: CASSQDFGTGIGYTF. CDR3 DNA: TGTGCCAGCAGCCAAGATTTTGGGACAGGGATCGGCTACACCTTC.